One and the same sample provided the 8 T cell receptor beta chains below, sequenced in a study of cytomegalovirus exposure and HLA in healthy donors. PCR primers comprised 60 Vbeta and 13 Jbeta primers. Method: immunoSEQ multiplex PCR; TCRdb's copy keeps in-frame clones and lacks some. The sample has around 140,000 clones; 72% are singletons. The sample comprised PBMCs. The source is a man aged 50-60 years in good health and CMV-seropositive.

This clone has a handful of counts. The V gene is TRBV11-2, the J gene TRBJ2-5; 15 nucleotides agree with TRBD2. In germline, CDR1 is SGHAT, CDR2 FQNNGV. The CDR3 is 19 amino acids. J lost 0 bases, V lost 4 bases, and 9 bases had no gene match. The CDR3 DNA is TGTGCCAGCAGCTCCGGACTAGCGGGGGGGTCCCCGTACCAAGAGACCCAGTACTTC. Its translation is CASSSGLAGGSPYQETQYF.

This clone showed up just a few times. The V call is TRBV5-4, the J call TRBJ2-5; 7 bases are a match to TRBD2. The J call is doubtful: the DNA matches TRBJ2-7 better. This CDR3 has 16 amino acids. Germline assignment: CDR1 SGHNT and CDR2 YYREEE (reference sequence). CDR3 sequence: CASSLSGGGSNYEQYF. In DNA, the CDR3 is TGTGCCAGCAGCTTGTCTGGGGGGGGATCCAACTACGAGCAGTACTTC.

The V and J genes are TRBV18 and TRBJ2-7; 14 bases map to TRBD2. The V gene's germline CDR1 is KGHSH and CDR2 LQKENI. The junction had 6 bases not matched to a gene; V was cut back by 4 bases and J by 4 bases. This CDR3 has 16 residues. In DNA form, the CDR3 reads TGTGCCAGCTCACAAGGGACTAGCGGGAGAGGTTACGAGCAGTACTTC. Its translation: CASSQGTSGRGYEQYF. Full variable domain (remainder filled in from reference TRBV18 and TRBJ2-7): NAGVMQNPRHLVRRRGQEARLRCSPMKGHSHVYWYRQLPEEGLKFMVYLQKENIIDESGMPKERFSAEFPKEGPSILRIQQVVRGDSAAYFCASSQGTSGRGYEQYFGPGTRLTVT.

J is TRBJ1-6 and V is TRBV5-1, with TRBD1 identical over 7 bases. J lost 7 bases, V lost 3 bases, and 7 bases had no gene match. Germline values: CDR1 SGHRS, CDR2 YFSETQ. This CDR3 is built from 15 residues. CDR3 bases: TGCGCCAGCAGCTCTGGACAGGTACAGAATTCACCCCTCCACTTT. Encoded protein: CASSSGQVQNSPLHF. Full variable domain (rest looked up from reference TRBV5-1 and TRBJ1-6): KAGVTQTPRYLIKTRGQQVTLSCSPISGHRSVSWYQQTPGQGLQFLFEYFSETQRNKGNFPGRFSGRQFSNSRSEMNVSTLELGDSALYLCASSSGQVQNSPLHFGNGTRLTVT.

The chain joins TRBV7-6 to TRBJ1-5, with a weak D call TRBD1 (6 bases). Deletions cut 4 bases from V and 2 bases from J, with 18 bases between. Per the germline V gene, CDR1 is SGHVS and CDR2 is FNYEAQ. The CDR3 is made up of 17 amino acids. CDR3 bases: TGTGCCAGCAGCTCCCAGGGGAGGGTTGGGGGCAATCAGCCCCAGCATTTT. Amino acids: CASSSQGRVGGNQPQHF.

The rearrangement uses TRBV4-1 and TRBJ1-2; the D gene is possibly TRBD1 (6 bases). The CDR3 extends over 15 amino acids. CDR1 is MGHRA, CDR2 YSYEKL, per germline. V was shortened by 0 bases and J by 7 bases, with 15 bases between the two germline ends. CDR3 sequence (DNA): TGCGCCAGCAGCCAAGATCGGTTCAGGGGCATTGGCTACACCTTC. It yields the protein CASSQDRFRGIGYTF.

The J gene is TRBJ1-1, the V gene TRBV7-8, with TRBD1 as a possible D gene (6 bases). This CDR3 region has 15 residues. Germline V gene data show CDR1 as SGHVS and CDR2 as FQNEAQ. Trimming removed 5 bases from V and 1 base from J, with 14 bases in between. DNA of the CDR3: TGTGCCAGCAGCACCAGGGACACCAAGAACACTGAAGCTTTCTTT. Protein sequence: CASSTRDTKNTEAFF.

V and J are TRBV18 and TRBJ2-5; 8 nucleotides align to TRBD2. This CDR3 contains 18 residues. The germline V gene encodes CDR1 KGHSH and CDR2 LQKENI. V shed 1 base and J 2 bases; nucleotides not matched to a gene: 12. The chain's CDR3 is CASSPRLAGGAKQETQYF. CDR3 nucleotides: TGTGCCAGCTCACCACGTCTTGCGGGGGGAGCAAAACAAGAGACCCAGTACTTC.